The 27 T cell receptor beta chains listed next were all sequenced from one sample in a study of control samples from healthy donors and cancer patients. Sequencing used immunoSEQ multiplex PCR; TCRdb keeps in-frame clones, though not all of them. Of about 220,000 clones listed, just under 95% were seen once; the top ten hold approximately 1.4%. The specimen was blood. All receptors derive from a man aged 50-59 years in good health.

The count of this clone is one. The rearrangement links TRBV5-1 to TRBJ2-5; TRBD1 is a possible D gene (6 bases). CDR3 length equals 15 residues. Germline loops: CDR1 SGHRS, CDR2 YFSETQ. The V gene lost 0 bases and the J gene lost 5 bases, with 14 bases spanning the gap. The CDR3 loop reads CASSLGLQGTETQYF. As DNA, the CDR3 is TGCGCCAGCAGCTTGGGCCTTCAGGGGACGGAGACCCAGTACTTC.

This rearrangement joins TRBV5-5 to TRBJ1-3, with a weak D call TRBD1 (6 bases). The CDR3 length is 16 residues. From germline, CDR1 is SGHKS and CDR2 YYEKEE (reference sequence). Between the trimmed V and J ends, which lost 2 bases and 0 bases, there was a span of 12 bases. CDR3 sequence reads: CASSLGGHRSGNTIYF. The CDR3 DNA sequence: TGTGCCAGCAGCTTAGGGGGGCATCGCTCTGGAAACACCATATATTTT.

V gene TRBV18 combines with J gene TRBJ1-5, with D perhaps matching TRBD1 (6 bases). V was trimmed by 5 bases and J by 7 bases, leaving 18 bases between them. The germline V gene encodes CDR1 KGHSH and CDR2 LQKENI. The CDR3 loop spans 15 amino acids. CDR3 in DNA: TGTGCCAGCTCATCGGAACAGGGATACGGGCAGCCCCAGCATTTT. Residues: CASSSEQGYGQPQHF.

Of note for this clone: The junction departs from the called germline gene at one end, perhaps through a read error. The chain links TRBV28 to TRBJ1-2, with 10 bases matching TRBD1. CDR3 length: 12 amino acids. Per the germline V gene, CDR1 is MDHEN and CDR2 is SYDVKM. CDR3 DNA sequence: TGTGCCAGCAACGAAAGGGACAGGGGACTGGCCTTC. It encodes CASNERDRGLAF.

This chain links TRBV12-5 with TRBJ2-7; 12 bases match TRBD1. This CDR3 has 15 amino acids. J was trimmed by 5 bases and V by 7 bases; bases with no gene match: 9. Germline lookup yields CDR1 LGHNT and CDR2 FRNRAP. CDR3 amino acids: CASVTGTGGENEQYV. CDR3 DNA: TGTGCTAGTGTTACCGGGACAGGGGGCGAAAACGAGCAGTACGTC.

This chain links TRBV18 with TRBJ2-5, with TRBD1 identical over 7 bases. J was trimmed by 0 bases and V by 3 bases; bases with no gene match: 10. Per germline, CDR1 KGHSH and CDR2 LQKENI. The CDR3 is made up of 17 amino acids. The CDR3 DNA follows: TGTGCCAGCTCACCCACTGCCGACAGGGTATACCAAGAGACCCAGTACTTC. Encoded protein: CASSPTADRVYQETQYF.

The rearrangement joins TRBV18 to TRBJ2-3; a possible D gene is TRBD1 (5 bases). CDR1 is KGHSH, CDR2 LQKENI, per germline. V was trimmed by 3 bases and J by 3 bases, leaving 22 bases between them. CDR3 length: 18 residues. The CDR3 DNA reads as TGTGCCAGCTCACCTGTGATACTACGTCAGGGAAGGACAGATACGCAGTATTTT. Translating it yields CASSPVILRQGRTDTQYF.

In this sample, this clone turned up once. The chain recombines TRBV12-3 or TRBV12-4 with TRBJ1-2; D is perhaps TRBD1 (5 bases). The CDR3 runs 13 residues. Trimming took 6 bases from V and 5 from J, leaving 13 bases between them. This CDR3 is CASSPERGYGYTF. The CDR3 DNA reads TGTGCCAGCAGCCCTGAGCGGGGGTATGGCTACACCTTC.

The chain employs TRBV6-1 and TRBJ1-5, with 9 bases aligning to TRBD1. Germline lookup yields CDR1 MNHNS and CDR2 SASEGT. J was trimmed by 2 bases and V by 1 base; bases with no gene match: 9. This CDR3 comprises 18 residues. The CDR3 DNA sequence: TGTGCCAGCAGTGAAGTTTGGGACAGGGTTTTTGGCAATCAGCCCCAGCATTTT. Its protein is CASSEVWDRVFGNQPQHF.

In DNA, the CDR3 is TGTGCCAGCACCCAGGGACATACGGGCGGTGGCGAGCAGTACTTC. It is translated as CASTQGHTGGGEQYF. This rearrangement joins TRBV21-1 to TRBJ2-7; the D call TRBD1 from the table was never checked on the DNA. TRBV21-1 is marked as a pseudogene. The CDR3 covers 15 residues.

CDR3 residues: CASSDRANQPQHF. CDR3 sequence (DNA): TGTGCCAGCAGTGACAGGGCTAATCAGCCCCAGCATTTT. V is TRBV6-4 and J is TRBJ1-5, with D unclear. Trimming removed 2 bases at V and 4 bases at J, with 6 bases between. The CDR3 contains 13 residues. Germline-derived CDR1 and CDR2 are MRHNA and SNTAGT.

This CDR3 is CASRGVREQYV. CDR3 coding DNA: TGTGCCAGCAGGGGGGTGAGGGAGCAGTACGTC. V usage is TRBV27 and J usage is TRBJ2-7; either TRBD1 or TRBD2 may supply D (5 bases each). There are 11 residues in the CDR3. Germline CDR1 reads MNHEY; CDR2 reads SMNVEV (reference sequence). Trimming removed 6 bases from V and 7 bases from J, with 10 bases in between.

The chain carries TRBV6-6 and TRBJ2-1; maybe TRBD1 (5 bases). With 4 bases removed from V and 6 bases from J, the gap between germline ends came to 7 bases. This CDR3 spans 12 amino acids. CDR1 MNHNY and CDR2 SVGAGI come from the germline V gene (reference sequence). In DNA, the CDR3 is TGTGCCAGCAGTTGGACAAGCAATGAGCAGTTCTTC. This sequence encodes CASSWTSNEQFF.

The chain carries TRBV15 and TRBJ1-2; D is possibly TRBD1 (5 bases). The V end was cut by 8 bases, the J end by 2 bases, with 27 bases between. This CDR3 spans 18 amino acids. Germline V gives CDR1 LNHNV, CDR2 YYDKDF (reference sequence). The CDR3 nucleotides are TGTGCCACCGCCCCTGACGGGGGACTCAGAACCTTAAACTATGGCTACACCTTC. This gives the protein CATAPDGGLRTLNYGYTF.

This rearrangement joins TRBV28 to TRBJ1-2; 8 bases line up with TRBD1. The CDR3 sequence is 14 residues long. With 2 bases clipped from V and 8 bases from J, the junction kept 7 bases outside the gene matches. Germline CDR1 MDHEN, CDR2 SYDVKM. The chain's CDR3 is CASSLPNRGDGYTF. CDR3 nucleotide sequence: TGTGCCAGCAGTTTACCGAACAGGGGGGACGGCTACACCTTC.

This clone was detected once. V gene TRBV2 combines with J gene TRBJ2-5; D is undetermined. Germline-derived CDR1 and CDR2 are SNHLY and FYNNEI. The ends were cut back, 10 bases at V and 5 bases at J, with 17 bases in the middle. The CDR3 consists of 13 residues. This CDR3 reads CATTLETVETQYF. Here the CDR3 DNA reads TGTGCCACCACCCTGGAGACGGTGGAGACCCAGTACTTC. Full variable domain (rest looked up from reference TRBV2 and TRBJ2-5): EPEVTQTPSHQVTQMGQEVILRCVPISNHLYFYWYRQILGQKVEFLVSFYNNEISEKSEIFDDQFSVERPDGSNFTLKIRSTKLEDSAMYFCATTLETVETQYFGPGTRLLVL.

This clone has just one count. The gene calls are TRBV4-1 and TRBJ1-4, with unresolved D. There are 14 residues in the CDR3. Trimming took 1 base from V and 4 from J, leaving 7 bases between them. The germline V gene has CDR1 MGHRA and CDR2 YSYEKL. CDR3 in DNA: TGCGCCAGCAGCCAAGTATTGGTTAATGAAAAACTGTTTTTT. Translation: CASSQVLVNEKLFF.

Details on this clone: The same CDR3 arises from other DNA sequences in this sample as well. In DNA form, the CDR3 reads TGTGCCAGCAGGGCGACAGGGCGCGATGGCTACACCTTC. Protein: CASRATGRDGYTF. V gene TRBV28 combines with J gene TRBJ1-2; 7 positions match TRBD1. J lost 6 bases, V lost 6 bases, and 7 bases had no gene match. The CDR3 runs 13 residues. Germline loops: CDR1 MDHEN, CDR2 SYDVKM.

The rearrangement joins TRBV7-9 to TRBJ2-7; 7 bases are a match to TRBD1. V dropped 5 bases and J dropped 0; count of bases not matched to a gene: 4. This CDR3 has 14 amino acids. Germline V gene sequence: CDR1 SEHNR, CDR2 FQNEAQ (reference sequence). The CDR3 spells CASSLGQNSYEQYF. DNA of the CDR3: TGTGCCAGCAGCCTGGGACAGAACTCCTACGAGCAGTACTTC. Variable domain in full (rest from reference TRBV7-9 and TRBJ2-7): DTGVSQNPRHKITKRGQNVTFRCDPISEHNRLYWYRQTLGQGPEFLTYFQNEAQLEKSRLLSDRFSAERPKGSFSTLEIQRTEQGDSAMYLCASSLGQNSYEQYFGPGTRLTVT.

This rearrangement joins TRBV12-3 or TRBV12-4 to TRBJ1-3; D is unclear. The CDR3 loop spans 11 amino acids. Trimming stripped 6 bases from V and 6 bases from J, with 6 bases between. The CDR3 coding sequence is TGTGCCAGCAGCCCATTAAACACCATATATTTT. It specifies CASSPLNTIYF.

This rearrangement joins TRBV5-4 to TRBJ1-6; D unresolved. The V gene's germline CDR1 is SGHNT and CDR2 YYREEE (reference sequence). CDR3 length: 16 amino acids. The V end was cut by 3 bases, the J end by 7 bases, with 17 bases between. This CDR3 reads CASSSMGTGPNSPLHF. The CDR3 coding sequence is TGTGCCAGCAGCTCCATGGGAACCGGACCAAATTCACCCCTCCACTTT.

This clone was seen only once. The chain employs TRBV10-3 and TRBJ1-6, with no clear D. The CDR3 is 14 residues long. Germline CDR1 ENHRY, CDR2 SYGVKD. Trimming left V 1 base short and J 7 bases short, with 8 bases between. CDR3 sequence (DNA): TGTGCCATCAGTGAGTGGAAGGAGAATTCACCCCTCCACTTT. Protein product: CAISEWKENSPLHF.

The rearrangement joins TRBV10-1 to TRBJ2-7, with a tentative D call TRBD1 (6 bases). CDR1 is WNHNN, CDR2 SYGVQD, per germline (reference sequence). V lost 0 bases and J 6 bases, leaving 12 bases between the germline ends. This CDR3 spans 14 amino acids. The CDR3 DNA reads TGCGCCAGCAGTGAGTCTACTAACAGGGTCGAGCAGTACTTC. It is translated as CASSESTNRVEQYF.

This clone was counted once. The rearrangement joins TRBV28 to TRBJ1-1; no reliable D call. The CDR3 is 14 residues long. Trimming shortened V by 4 bases and J by 0 bases, and 9 bases separated the two germline ends. The germline gives CDR1 MDHEN, CDR2 SYDVKM. This CDR3 is CASSSPQMNTEAFF. The CDR3 nucleotides are TGTGCCAGCAGTTCTCCTCAAATGAACACTGAAGCTTTCTTT.

The chain employs TRBV2 and TRBJ2-3, with unresolved D. CDR3 length: 14 amino acids. V was trimmed by 4 bases and J by 1 base, leaving 9 bases between them. In germline, CDR1 is SNHLY, CDR2 FYNNEI. The CDR3, as DNA: TGTGCCAGCAGTGTGAACTCACGCACAGATACGCAGTATTTT. Protein sequence: CASSVNSRTDTQYF.

The V and J genes are TRBV6-5 and TRBJ2-7; a possible D gene is TRBD2 (6 bases). Germline V gene sequence: CDR1 MNHEY, CDR2 SVGAGI. The CDR3 contains 14 residues. Trimming removed 4 bases from V and 2 bases from J, with 12 bases in between. The DNA of the CDR3 is TGTGCCAGCAGTTTCGGTGGAGGGACCTACGAGCAGTACTTC. Amino acid sequence: CASSFGGGTYEQYF.

This chain connects TRBV19 to TRBJ2-6, with D perhaps given as TRBD1 or TRBD2 (5 bases each). This CDR3 has 17 amino acids. V was clipped by 3 bases and J by 0 bases, with 12 bases between them. Germline lookup yields CDR1 LNHDA and CDR2 SQIVND (reference sequence). The CDR3 loop is CASSIGGISSGANVLTF. CDR3 nucleotide sequence: TGTGCCAGTAGTATTGGGGGTATTAGCTCTGGGGCCAACGTCCTGACTTTC.